These 21 T cell receptor beta chains were sequenced from one sample in a study of OX40 agonist ivuxolimab in advanced cancers. Sequenced by immunoSEQ multiplex PCR; TCRdb stores in-frame clones only, minus some. Altogether 55,000 to 70,000 clones are present, roughly 89% being singletons, with the ten largest covering roughly 1%. The sample here was CD4+ or CD8+ T cells sorted from blood, taken in a trial of the OX40 agonist ivuxolimab. These receptors were obtained from an adult with an advanced solid tumor such as melanoma, head and neck, liver or kidney cancer.

This sequence joins TRBV12-5 and TRBJ2-7, with 9 bases matching TRBD1. The germline CDR1 and CDR2 sequences are LGHNT and FRNRAP. The CDR3 loop spans 16 amino acids. Unmatched junction bases numbered 11, after V lost 1 base and J lost 7 bases. The CDR3: CASGLDWGQGPEEQYF. CDR3 nucleotides: TGTGCTAGTGGTTTGGATTGGGGACAGGGACCCGAGGAGCAGTACTTC.

The CDR3 region has the DNA TGTGCCAGCAGCTTTGGGGGTCGGGGGCTATCGGGAAATGAGCAGTTCTTC. Translation: CASSFGGRGLSGNEQFF. The V call is TRBV5-5, the J call TRBJ2-1; D may correspond to TRBD1 or TRBD2 (6 bases each). V was trimmed by 2 bases and J by 7 bases, leaving 22 bases between them. CDR1 is SGHKS and CDR2 is YYEKEE in the germline V gene (reference sequence). The CDR3 totals 17 residues.

This clone was counted a few times. The V call is TRBV6-1, the J call TRBJ1-2; perhaps TRBD1 as D (5 bases). Germline V gene data show CDR1 as MNHNS and CDR2 as SASEGT. This CDR3 region has 16 residues. Trimming took 3 bases from V and 0 from J, leaving 14 bases between them. The CDR3 loop is CASSDLPGGANYGYTF. The CDR3 DNA reads as TGTGCCAGCAGTGACCTTCCGGGGGGAGCTAACTATGGCTACACCTTC.

The genes are TRBV19 and TRBJ1-5; possible D gene TRBD1, 5 bases. The CDR3 extends over 14 amino acids. The germline V gene has CDR1 LNHDA and CDR2 SQIVND (reference sequence). The V end was cut by 4 bases, the J end by 7 bases, with 14 bases between. CDR3 sequence (DNA): TGTGCCAGTAGTACCTGGGACCTGCGGCAGCCCCAGCATTTT. Its protein product is CASSTWDLRQPQHF.

The rearrangement joins TRBV2 to TRBJ2-5; the match to TRBD2 covers 7 bases. The CDR3 consists of 12 residues. The V gene end was trimmed by 7 bases and the J gene end by 5 bases; junction bases not matched to a gene: 4. Germline V gene sequence: CDR1 SNHLY, CDR2 FYNNEI. As DNA, the CDR3 is TGTGCCAGCAAGGCCGGGGGGGAGACCCAGTACTTC. It codes for CASKAGGETQYF.

This clone was seen a single time. The chain carries TRBV6-1 and TRBJ1-2, with TRBD1 identical over 8 bases. Germline CDR1 and CDR2: MNHNS and SASEGT. This CDR3 has 11 amino acids. The trim removed 7 bases at V and 7 bases at J, leaving 2 bases unmatched. In DNA form, the CDR3 reads TGTGCCAGCACTACAGGGGGTGGCTACACCTTC. Translated: CASTTGGGYTF.

The genes are TRBV18 and TRBJ1-2; D gene ambiguous. This CDR3 is built from 11 residues. V lost 2 bases and J 8 bases, leaving 6 bases between the germline ends. Germline assignment: CDR1 KGHSH and CDR2 LQKENI. CDR3 DNA sequence: TGTGCCAGCTCACCAGATTTAGGCTACACCTTC. Translating it yields CASSPDLGYTF.

V is TRBV5-1 and J is TRBJ2-3, with 7 bases identical to TRBD2. Germline values: CDR1 SGHRS, CDR2 YFSETQ. J gave up 6 bases and V 5 bases, and 6 bases lay outside the gene matches. CDR3 length: 13 amino acids. CDR3 in amino acids: CASSVGGIDTQYF. CDR3 DNA: TGCGCCAGCAGTGTGGGGGGGATTGATACGCAGTATTTT. Using reference TRBV5-1 and TRBJ2-3 for the parts outside the CDR3, the full variable domain is KAGVTQTPRYLIKTRGQQVTLSCSPISGHRSVSWYQQTPGQGLQFLFEYFSETQRNKGNFPGRFSGRQFSNSRSEMNVSTLELGDSALYLCASSVGGIDTQYFGPGTRLTVL.

This clone was observed once. The chain links TRBV19 to TRBJ1-1; a possible D gene is TRBD1 (5 bases). The germline CDR1 and CDR2 sequences are LNHDA and SQIVND (reference sequence). The CDR3 runs to 18 residues. V was trimmed by 2 bases and J by 5 bases, leaving 24 bases between them. The CDR3 DNA reads as TGTGCCAGTAGTATACGGAGGGGATTTGGCGCCGTCCGTACTGAAGCTTTCTTT. Residues: CASSIRRGFGAVRTEAFF.

Of note for this clone: The sample carries other DNA sequences with the same CDR3. V and J are TRBV27 and TRBJ2-5; D is uncertain. CDR1 and CDR2 from the germline V gene are MNHEY and SMNVEV (reference sequence). The germline V and J ends were trimmed by 0 bases and 1 base, with 6 bases remaining between them. CDR3 length: 14 amino acids. CDR3 sequence: CASSLSPAQETQYF. CDR3 DNA: TGTGCCAGCAGTTTATCGCCCGCCCAAGAGACCCAGTACTTC.

The chain combines TRBV19 with TRBJ2-1; 16 nucleotides line up with TRBD2. This CDR3 is 21 amino acids long. Germline CDR1 and CDR2: LNHDA and SQIVND (reference sequence). V shed 6 bases and J 4 bases; nucleotides not matched to a gene: 18. CDR3 protein: CASSHPGLAGGRRLAYNEQFF. DNA for the CDR3: TGTGCCAGTAGCCACCCGGGACTAGCGGGGGGGCGACGTCTGGCTTACAATGAGCAGTTCTTC.

The chain combines TRBV5-1 with TRBJ1-4; TRBD1 matches at 7 bases. V shed 4 bases, J shed 0 bases, and the junction held 0 bases outside the gene matches. This CDR3 contains 14 residues. Germline CDR1 reads SGHRS; CDR2 reads YFSETQ. For the CDR3, the DNA is TGCGCCAGCAGCCAGGGGGCAACTAATGAAAAACTGTTTTTT. Translation gives CASSQGATNEKLFF.

This chain joins TRBV11-2 and TRBJ2-7, with no clear D. In germline, CDR1 is SGHAT, CDR2 FQNNGV. This CDR3 contains 14 residues. Trimming removed 0 bases from V and 6 bases from J, with 12 bases in between. The CDR3 spells CASSLDPAPGEQYF. CDR3 coding DNA: TGTGCCAGCAGCTTAGATCCCGCGCCCGGCGAGCAGTACTTC.

The chain recombines TRBV2 with TRBJ1-1, with a possible D match to TRBD1 (5 bases). There are 12 residues in the CDR3. With 3 bases removed from V and 8 bases from J, the gap between germline ends came to 10 bases. Germline V gene lookup returns CDR1 SNHLY and CDR2 FYNNEI. The CDR3 protein is CASSEFGAEAFF. CDR3 sequence (DNA): TGTGCCAGCAGTGAGTTTGGGGCCGAAGCTTTCTTT. Filled out from reference TRBV2 and TRBJ1-1, the complete variable domain reads EPEVTQTPSHQVTQMGQEVILRCVPISNHLYFYWYRQILGQKVEFLVSFYNNEISEKSEIFDDQFSVERPDGSNFTLKIRSTKLEDSAMYFCASSEFGAEAFFGQGTRLTVV.

The V gene is TRBV7-2, the J gene TRBJ2-3; D call uncertain. Looked up from germline, CDR1 is SGHTA and CDR2 is FQGNSA. CDR3 length: 15 amino acids. The germline V and J ends were trimmed by 5 bases and 0 bases, with 12 bases remaining between them. CDR3: CASSPFRASTDTQYF. The CDR3 DNA sequence: TGTGCCAGCAGCCCCTTCCGAGCGAGCACAGATACGCAGTATTTT. The whole variable domain, filled in from reference TRBV7-2 and TRBJ2-3, reads GAGVSQSPSNKVTEKGKDVELRCDPISGHTALYWYRQSLGQGLEFLIYFQGNSAPDKSGLPSDRFSAERTGGSVSTLTIQRTQQEDSAVYLCASSPFRASTDTQYFGPGTRLTVL.

This clone appeared a single time. The chain couples TRBV6-5 to TRBJ2-7; tentatively, D is TRBD2 (6 bases). V was shortened by 6 bases and J by 4 bases, with 16 bases between the two germline ends. This CDR3 is built from 14 residues. Germline V gives CDR1 MNHEY, CDR2 SVGAGI. CDR3: CASRPPAGTYEQYF. For the CDR3, the DNA is TGTGCCAGCAGGCCCCCCGCCGGGACTTACGAGCAGTACTTC.

The V and J genes are TRBV4-1 and TRBJ1-6; 8 nucleotides agree with TRBD1. The V gene end was trimmed by 1 base and the J gene end by 0 bases; junction bases not matched to a gene: 8. The CDR3 extends over 19 amino acids. Per germline, CDR1 MGHRA and CDR2 YSYEKL. For the CDR3, the DNA is TGCGCCAGCAGCCAAGTTATTTTGCAGGGGGCCTCCTATAATTCACCCCTCCACTTT. Encoded protein: CASSQVILQGASYNSPLHF.

This clone was seen once. The chain couples TRBV7-2 to TRBJ1-2, with a tentative D call TRBD1 (5 bases). Trimming removed 4 bases at V and 7 bases at J, with 19 bases between. Germline loops: CDR1 SGHTA, CDR2 FQGNSA. The CDR3 runs 15 residues. The CDR3 sequence: CASSYRDSGRSGYTF. Written as DNA, the CDR3 is TGTGCCAGCAGCTACCGGGACTCCGGGAGGAGTGGCTACACCTTC.

This clone came up a few times. The V gene is TRBV5-1, the J gene TRBJ1-5; D remains ambiguous. Germline V gene data show CDR1 as SGHRS and CDR2 as YFSETQ. V was shortened by 0 bases and J by 4 bases, with 5 bases between the two germline ends. This CDR3 contains 13 residues. This CDR3 reads CASSLDQNQPQHF. The CDR3 region has the DNA TGCGCCAGCAGCTTGGATCAGAATCAGCCCCAGCATTTT. The full variable domain, with the rest looked up from reference TRBV5-1 and TRBJ1-5, is KAGVTQTPRYLIKTRGQQVTLSCSPISGHRSVSWYQQTPGQGLQFLFEYFSETQRNKGNFPGRFSGRQFSNSRSEMNVSTLELGDSALYLCASSLDQNQPQHFGDGTRLSIL.

V and J are TRBV12-5 and TRBJ2-2; D is ambiguous. The CDR3 loop spans 14 amino acids. CDR1 LGHNT and CDR2 FRNRAP come from the germline V gene. V was cut by 10 bases and J by 6 bases, with 18 bases left in between. The CDR3 DNA reads TGTGCTACTAGACGGAACATGGATGCCGGGGAGCTGTTTTTT. Amino acid sequence: CATRRNMDAGELFF.

This clone was picked up a small number of times. The chain carries TRBV7-9 and TRBJ1-1; weak D call: TRBD1 (6 bases). CDR1 is SEHNR and CDR2 is FQNEAQ in the germline V gene (reference sequence). V lost 1 base and J lost 4, with 10 bases in between. The CDR3 sequence is 14 residues long. The CDR3 protein is CASSLDGGPTEAFF. CDR3 DNA sequence: TGTGCCAGCAGCTTAGATGGGGGGCCCACTGAAGCTTTCTTT.